At least ten counts were recorded for the clone carrying this TCR beta chain. What it binds is not known. Genomic DNA served as template for TCR beta VDJ and CDR3 profiling. TCRdb processed the reads anew with MiXCR; each CDR3 protein has one entry. The sample has under 200,000 distinct CDR3 sequences, less than 50% seen once. CDR1 and CDR2 from the germline V gene are SGHRS and YFSETQ. Trimming took off 4 bases at V and 5 bases at J, with 13 bases between the two ends. The CDR3 totals 15 residues. The data were obtained in a study of CD8+CD57+ T cells in acquired aplastic anemia. Findings of the study overall: The CD8+ Simpson's diversity of patients and controls was not significantly different.

Those patients picked for sequencing had displayed CD8+CD57+ cell expansion on flow cytometry. Patients uniformly had severe acquired aplastic anemia. The rearrangement links TRBV5-1 to TRBJ1-6; D may be TRBD1 (5 bases). This sequence originates from a human donor with aplastic anemia. Input material: sorted CD4+, CD8+, or CD8+CD57+ T cells (not recorded which) from PBMCs. CDR3 DNA sequence: TGCGCCAGCAGCGCAGGGACGGCCGATAATTCACCCCTCCACTTT. Translated: CASSAGTADNSPLHF.